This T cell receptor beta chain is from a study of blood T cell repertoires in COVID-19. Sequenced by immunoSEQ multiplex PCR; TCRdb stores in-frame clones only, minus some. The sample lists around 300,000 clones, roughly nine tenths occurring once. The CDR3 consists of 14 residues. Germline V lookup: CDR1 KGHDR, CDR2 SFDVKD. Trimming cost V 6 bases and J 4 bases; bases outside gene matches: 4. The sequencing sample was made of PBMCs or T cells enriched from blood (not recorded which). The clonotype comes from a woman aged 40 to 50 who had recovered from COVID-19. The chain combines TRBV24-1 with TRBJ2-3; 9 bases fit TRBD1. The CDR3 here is CATSTGQGPDTQYF. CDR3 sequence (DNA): TGTGCCACCAGTACGGGACAGGGACCAGATACGCAGTATTTT.